The rows below give T cell receptor beta chains drawn from one sample of a study of T cells after posttransplantation cyclophosphamide. Sequencing used immunoSEQ multiplex PCR; TCRdb keeps in-frame clones, though not all of them. Among approximately 3,800 clones listed, 69% were seen once. The material was CD8+ T cells sorted from PBMCs, obtained 1162 days after allogeneic stem cell transplant with posttransplant cyclophosphamide. The receptors shown here come from a female patient between 40 and 55 years old who received an allogeneic stem cell transplant from a related donor, was CMV-positive, and had no GVHD. Some T cells may be supplied by the graft donor. The CDR3 runs from the conserved cysteine through the conserved F or W. Each record gives: clone size, J gene, V gene, D gene, CDR3 DNA, CDR3 protein. D genes are given only for firm matches. The size entry is marked missing in some rows and otherwise reads once, few, many or a size class.

abundance: -
j_gene: TRBJ1-2
v_gene: TRBV19
d_gene: -
CDR3nt: TGTGCCAGTAGACCACAGGGAAACTATGGCTACACCTTC
CDR3aa: CASRPQGNYGYTF

abundance: -
j_gene: TRBJ1-1
v_gene: TRBV4-2
d_gene: -
CDR3nt: TGTGCCAGCAGCCAAGATCCCGCGGGCAGAGGTATGAACACTGAAGCTTTCTTT
CDR3aa: CASSQDPAGRGMNTEAFF

abundance: -
j_gene: TRBJ1-1
v_gene: TRBV7-9
d_gene: -
CDR3nt: TGTGCCAGCAGCTTAGTGGCGGCAGGGAAACCTTACACTGAAGCTTTCTTT
CDR3aa: CASSLVAAGKPYTEAFF

abundance: -
j_gene: TRBJ2-7
v_gene: TRBV13
d_gene: -
CDR3nt: TGTGCCAGCAGCCAAGACCTGCCTCAGGGCCCCCACTACGAGCAGTACTTC
CDR3aa: CASSQDLPQGPHYEQYF

abundance: once
j_gene: TRBJ2-7
v_gene: TRBV4-2
d_gene: TRBD1
CDR3nt: TGTGCCAGCAGCCAAGAGGGAGAGGGGGCGCGTTACGAGCAGTACTTC
CDR3aa: CASSQEGEGARYEQYF

abundance: -
j_gene: TRBJ2-2
v_gene: TRBV7-2
d_gene: TRBD1
CDR3nt: TGTGCCAGCAACTGGGGACAGGGTGGGGGAGGAGGGGAGCTGTTTTTT
CDR3aa: CASNWGQGGGGGELFF

abundance: few
j_gene: TRBJ2-1
v_gene: TRBV14
d_gene: TRBD1
CDR3nt: TGTGCCAGCAGCCAAGAACCGGGACAGGGGGATAATGAGCAGTTCTTC
CDR3aa: CASSQEPGQGDNEQFF

abundance: -
j_gene: TRBJ1-2
v_gene: TRBV25-1
d_gene: -
CDR3nt: TGTGCCAGCAGTGTCGGACAGAACTATGGCTACACCTTC
CDR3aa: CASSVGQNYGYTF

abundance: once
j_gene: TRBJ2-3
v_gene: TRBV6-4
d_gene: -
CDR3nt: TGTGCCACCCCAGGGCCTCCTTGTACGCAGTATTTT
CDR3aa: CATPGPPCTQYF

abundance: few
j_gene: TRBJ2-7
v_gene: TRBV9
d_gene: -
CDR3nt: TGTGCCAGCAGTGAAGCGCTACAGGGATTGTCCTACGAGCAGTACTTC
CDR3aa: CASSEALQGLSYEQYF

abundance: few
j_gene: TRBJ2-7
v_gene: TRBV9
d_gene: -
CDR3nt: TGTGCCAGCTGTTTCAAGCAGGGGACGGCATACGAGCAGTACTTC
CDR3aa: CASCFKQGTAYEQYF

abundance: -
j_gene: TRBJ1-1
v_gene: TRBV11-3
d_gene: TRBD1
CDR3nt: TGTGCCAGCAGCTTAGGACAGGGGGCCGCTGAAGCTTTCTTT
CDR3aa: CASSLGQGAAEAFF

abundance: hyperexpanded
j_gene: TRBJ2-7
v_gene: TRBV9
d_gene: TRBD1
CDR3nt: TGTGCCAGCAGCATCGGACAGGGGACGGCCTACGAGCAGTACTTC
CDR3aa: CASSIGQGTAYEQYF

abundance: -
j_gene: TRBJ1-6
v_gene: TRBV25-1
d_gene: -
CDR3nt: TGTGCCAGCAGTGGGGCAGGGGTTAATTCACCCCTCCACTTT
CDR3aa: CASSGAGVNSPLHF

abundance: few
j_gene: TRBJ2-3
v_gene: TRBV15
d_gene: -
CDR3nt: TGTGCCACCAGCAGAAATCGGGACTCCACAGATACGCAGTATTTT
CDR3aa: CATSRNRDSTDTQYF

abundance: -
j_gene: TRBJ1-1
v_gene: TRBV29-1
d_gene: TRBD1
CDR3nt: TGCAGCGTGGACACAGGGGGTCCTGAAGCTTTCTTT
CDR3aa: CSVDTGGPEAFF

abundance: -
j_gene: TRBJ2-7
v_gene: TRBV19
d_gene: -
CDR3nt: TGTGCCAGTAGTATGGGCCTGGGCTACGAGCAGTACTTC
CDR3aa: CASSMGLGYEQYF

abundance: -
j_gene: TRBJ2-7
v_gene: TRBV7-9
d_gene: TRBD1
CDR3nt: TGTGCCAGCAGCCCGACAGGGGACGAGCAGTACTTC
CDR3aa: CASSPTGDEQYF

abundance: -
j_gene: TRBJ2-1
v_gene: TRBV15
d_gene: TRBD1
CDR3nt: TGTGCCACCAGCAACCCCGGGACAGGGGTGAATGAGCAGTTCTTC
CDR3aa: CATSNPGTGVNEQFF

abundance: -
j_gene: TRBJ1-5
v_gene: TRBV5-1
d_gene: -
CDR3nt: TGCGCCAGCAGCTCGGGGGGGTTGGGCAATCAGCCCCAGCATTTT
CDR3aa: CASSSGGLGNQPQHF

abundance: -
j_gene: TRBJ2-7
v_gene: TRBV9
d_gene: -
CDR3nt: TGTGCCAGTTTTTTCAGGCAGAAGACGGCCTACGAGCAGTACTTC
CDR3aa: CASFFRQKTAYEQYF

abundance: -
j_gene: TRBJ1-2
v_gene: TRBV19
d_gene: -
CDR3nt: TGTGCCAGTAGTATCCAGACTCCGTACGGCTATGGCTACACCTTC
CDR3aa: CASSIQTPYGYGYTF

abundance: -
j_gene: TRBJ2-3
v_gene: TRBV7-3
d_gene: TRBD2
CDR3nt: TGTGCCAGCAGCCCACAGGGGGCGCGACTAGCGGGGGACCATACGCAGTATTTT
CDR3aa: CASSPQGARLAGDHTQYF

abundance: -
j_gene: TRBJ2-7
v_gene: TRBV13
d_gene: -
CDR3nt: TGTGCCAGCAGTTCGACAGCCTCCTACGAGCAGTACTTC
CDR3aa: CASSSTASYEQYF

abundance: -
j_gene: TRBJ2-2
v_gene: TRBV21-1
d_gene: -
CDR3nt: TGTGCCAGCCTGCAGAATTCTGGTCACGGGGAGCTGTTTTTT
CDR3aa: CASLQNSGHGELFF

abundance: once
j_gene: TRBJ1-5
v_gene: TRBV27
d_gene: -
CDR3nt: TGTGCCAGCAGTTATGGGTCCGGGGGCAATCAGCCCCAGCATTTT
CDR3aa: CASSYGSGGNQPQHF

abundance: -
j_gene: TRBJ2-2
v_gene: TRBV5-1
d_gene: TRBD2
CDR3nt: TGCGCCAGCAGCCCGAGACTAGCGGGGGGTCACGGGGAGCTGTTTTTT
CDR3aa: CASSPRLAGGHGELFF

abundance: -
j_gene: TRBJ2-1
v_gene: TRBV4-1
d_gene: -
CDR3nt: TGCGCCAGCAGCCAAGTAGATGGTAATGAGCAGTTCTTC
CDR3aa: CASSQVDGNEQFF

abundance: -
j_gene: TRBJ2-7
v_gene: TRBV27
d_gene: TRBD2
CDR3nt: TGTGCCAGCAGTTTCTACGGGGGGGACTACGAGCAGTACTTC
CDR3aa: CASSFYGGDYEQYF

abundance: -
j_gene: TRBJ2-7
v_gene: TRBV9
d_gene: TRBD1
CDR3nt: TGTGCCAGCATCATCAAACAGGGGACGGCATACGAGCAGTACTTC
CDR3aa: CASIIKQGTAYEQYF

abundance: -
j_gene: TRBJ2-7
v_gene: TRBV9
d_gene: -
CDR3nt: TGTGCCATTAGTTTCAAACAGGAGACGGCATACGAGCAGTACTTC
CDR3aa: CAISFKQETAYEQYF

abundance: -
j_gene: TRBJ2-3
v_gene: TRBV21-1
d_gene: -
CDR3nt: TGTGCCAGCAGCGTAGGGACTAGCGGGGGGGAAAACACAGATACGCAGTATTTT
CDR3aa: CASSVGTSGGENTDTQYF

abundance: -
j_gene: TRBJ2-5
v_gene: TRBV7-6
d_gene: TRBD2
CDR3nt: TGTGCCAGCAGCTTGGACCTTGCGGGGGGGGCCAGAGAGACCCAGTACTTC
CDR3aa: CASSLDLAGGARETQYF

abundance: -
j_gene: TRBJ1-2
v_gene: TRBV25-1
d_gene: -
CDR3nt: TGTGCCAGCACCGAAGAGGACAGCCTTAACTATGGCTACACCTTC
CDR3aa: CASTEEDSLNYGYTF

abundance: few
j_gene: TRBJ2-5
v_gene: TRBV7-9
d_gene: -
CDR3nt: TGTGCCAGCAGCTACAATGCAGTCCAAGAGACCCAGTACTTC
CDR3aa: CASSYNAVQETQYF

abundance: few
j_gene: TRBJ1-1
v_gene: TRBV6-1
d_gene: -
CDR3nt: TGTGCCAGCACCGACCTAGGGGGGGGAAGTACTGAAGCTTTCTTT
CDR3aa: CASTDLGGGSTEAFF

abundance: -
j_gene: TRBJ2-3
v_gene: TRBV10-3
d_gene: TRBD2
CDR3nt: TGTGCCATCAGTGAGGGGACTAGCGGGGAAGATACGCAGTATTTT
CDR3aa: CAISEGTSGEDTQYF

abundance: few
j_gene: TRBJ2-7
v_gene: TRBV19
d_gene: -
CDR3nt: TGTGCCAGTAGTATAGCAGGCCCATCCTCCTACGAGCAGTACTTC
CDR3aa: CASSIAGPSSYEQYF

abundance: few
j_gene: TRBJ1-2
v_gene: TRBV11-3
d_gene: TRBD1
CDR3nt: TGTGCCAGCAGCTTCGTCAGGGGGTACTATGGCTACACCTTC
CDR3aa: CASSFVRGYYGYTF

abundance: -
j_gene: TRBJ1-2
v_gene: TRBV7-9
d_gene: -
CDR3nt: TGTGCCAGCAGCTTAGCCCAGTCCTATGGCTACACCTTC
CDR3aa: CASSLAQSYGYTF

abundance: -
j_gene: TRBJ2-7
v_gene: TRBV9
d_gene: TRBD1
CDR3nt: TGTGCCAGCATTATCAAACAGGGGACGGCCTACGAGCAGTACTTC
CDR3aa: CASIIKQGTAYEQYF

abundance: -
j_gene: TRBJ2-7
v_gene: TRBV9
d_gene: TRBD1
CDR3nt: TGTGCCAGCAGTTTCGAACAGGGGACGGCATACGAGCAGTACTTC
CDR3aa: CASSFEQGTAYEQYF